These T cell receptor beta chains were read from a single sample in a study of regulatory T cells in long-lasting Graves disease. TCRdb re-called the multiplex PCR reads with MiXCR, one entry per CDR3 protein. Of 350,000 to 500,000 distinct CDR3 sequences listed, roughly 17% are singletons. This same sample was also taken into another study, of T cells in Graves' hyperthyroidism and ophthalmopathy.

The material was peripheral blood mononuclear cells (PBMCs), obtained at new diagnosis, from a patient treated with antithyroid drugs. These receptors came from a woman aged 25 to 45 with Graves disease. CDR3s include the opening cysteine and the closing phenylalanine or tryptophan. D genes are given only for firm matches. Clone size appears in some rows only: once, few, many, or a class for an expanded clone.

j_call v_call clone_size d_call cdr3_length cdr3_nt cdr3_aa
TRBJ2-5 TRBV9 few TRBD2 16 TGTGCCAGCAGCGTAGAGGCGGCGGGAGGACAAGAGACCCAGTACTTC CASSVEAAGGQETQYF
TRBJ1-1 TRBV4-3 NA NA 15 TGCGCCAGCAGCCAAGGGGGACCTCCGATCACTGAAGCTTTCTTT CASSQGGPPITEAFF
TRBJ2-7 TRBV11-3 many TRBD1 15 TGTGCCAGCAGCCGCCGGGACAGGGTAGCCTACGAGCAGTACTTC CASSRRDRVAYEQYF
TRBJ2-3 TRBV7-9 many TRBD2 16 TGTGCCAGCAGCTTAGGGACTAGCGGGAGAGGGAATACGCAGTATTTT CASSLGTSGRGNTQYF
TRBJ2-7 TRBV29-1 few NA 14 TGCAGCGTTGCGAGGCTGGGGGTCCCTTACGAGCAGTACTTC CSVARLGVPYEQYF
TRBJ1-5 TRBV27 few NA 13 TGTGCCAGCAGTTTAGACGGGTTGGGGCCCCAGCATTTT CASSLDGLGPQHF
TRBJ1-1 TRBV6-1 many NA 13 TGTGCCAGCACTTGGACAGCGAACACTGAAGCTTTCTTT CASTWTANTEAFF
TRBJ2-7 TRBV6-1 NA NA 12 TGTGCCAGCAGGCTTGGGTTTGGCGAGCAGTACTTC CASRLGFGEQYF
TRBJ2-1 TRBV6-1 few NA 13 TGTGCCAGCGGCCCTTGGGGGGACGATGAGCAGTTCTTC CASGPWGDDEQFF
TRBJ1-1 TRBV18 many TRBD1 14 TGTGCCAGCTCCCCCGACAGGGGGCGCCTTGAAGCTTTCTTT CASSPDRGRLEAFF
TRBJ2-3 TRBV7-9 many TRBD2 18 TGTGCCAGCAGCCACGGGTTGGTGGCTAGCGGGATTTCAGATACGCAGTATTTT CASSHGLVASGISDTQYF
TRBJ2-7 TRBV20-1 few TRBD2 13 TGCAGTGCGAGTCTAGCGGGGTACTACGAGCAGTACTTC CSASLAGYYEQYF
TRBJ1-1 TRBV7-9 NA NA 16 TGTGCCAGCAGCTTAGAGAGCCGGGCCGCGAACACTGAAGCTTTCTTT CASSLESRAANTEAFF
TRBJ2-5 TRBV5-8 many NA 15 TGTGCCAGCAGCTTGTCGGTCGGTTCCGGCGAGACCCAGTACTTC CASSLSVGSGETQYF
TRBJ1-5 TRBV6-1 few NA 14 TGTGCCAGCAGCCCCCTCCAAGCTACCGGGCCCCAGCATTTT CASSPLQATGPQHF
TRBJ2-1 TRBV28 few TRBD2 15 TGTGCCAGCAGTTTGGCGGGGGGCTCCTACGATGAGCAGTTCTTC CASSLAGGSYDEQFF
TRBJ1-3 TRBV27 few NA 13 TGTGCCAGCAGTCCGACAGCTGGAAACACCATATATTTT CASSPTAGNTIYF
TRBJ1-2 TRBV6-1 few NA 14 TGTGCCAGCAGCCCTGGCGGGACTGCGAAAGGCTACACCTTC CASSPGGTAKGYTF
TRBJ2-7 TRBV7-2 many TRBD1 14 TGTGCCAGCAGCGTAAGGCAGGGGGCGGGGGAGCAGTACTTC CASSVRQGAGEQYF
TRBJ2-1 TRBV27 NA TRBD2 20 TGTGCCAGCAGTTTACTACGGCCGCTAGCGGGAGCTGGCTCCTACAATGAGCAGTTCTTC CASSLLRPLAGAGSYNEQFF
TRBJ2-5 TRBV7-9 many NA 14 TGTGCCAGCAGCTTATTCGACTACCAAGAGACCCAGTACTTC CASSLFDYQETQYF
TRBJ2-5 TRBV7-9 many TRBD2 18 TGTGCCAGCAGCCCCCCGGGACTAGCGGGGTCTCAAAAAGGGACCCAGTACTTC CASSPPGLAGSQKGTQYF
TRBJ1-4 TRBV28 NA TRBD1 16 TGTGCCAGCGAGACACAGGGGGCTGCAACTAATGAAAAACTGTTTTTT CASETQGAATNEKLFF
TRBJ2-3 TRBV5-4 many TRBD2 17 TGTGCCAGCAGCCTCAGGGGCAGCGGGAGTTTCTCAGATACGCAGTATTTT CASSLRGSGSFSDTQYF
TRBJ2-1 TRBV6-5 many NA 15 TGTGCCAGCAGTTACTCTATCACCGAATACAATGAGCAGTTCTTC CASSYSITEYNEQFF
TRBJ2-3 TRBV15 many TRBD2 18 TGTGCCACCAGCAGGGACAGGACTAGCGGGGCAGAGGCAGATACGCAGTATTTT CATSRDRTSGAEADTQYF
TRBJ2-5 TRBV4-3 NA TRBD2 19 TGCGCCAGCAGCCATGGTTTGGGGACTAGCGGGAGGGAAGGAGAGACCCAGTACTTC CASSHGLGTSGREGETQYF
TRBJ1-2 TRBV4-3 many NA 15 TGCGCCAGCAGCCAAGGACAGGAGACTAACTATGGCTACACCTTC CASSQGQETNYGYTF
TRBJ2-7 TRBV19 few TRBD2 14 TGTGCCAGTAGTATTCAGCGGGGGGCTTACGAGCAGTACTTC CASSIQRGAYEQYF
TRBJ1-5 TRBV6-1 NA NA 15 TGTGCCAGCAGTAGGAACAGGGATAGCAATCAGCCCCAGCATTTT CASSRNRDSNQPQHF
TRBJ2-5 TRBV20-1 many NA 15 TGCAGTGCTAGGAATTGGCAGGGGGGTCAAGAGACCCAGTACTTC CSARNWQGGQETQYF
TRBJ2-7 TRBV7-9 NA NA 12 TGTGCCAGCAGCCCCGGACAGCGGCCGCAGTACTTC CASSPGQRPQYF
TRBJ2-1 TRBV2 many TRBD1 14 TGTGCCAGCAGAGCCGGGACAGGGAAGCATGAGCAGTTCTTC CASRAGTGKHEQFF
TRBJ2-5 TRBV20-1 few NA 15 TGCAGTGCTAGGGCGGCGGTGACAGGTTGGGAGACCCAGTACTTC CSARAAVTGWETQYF
TRBJ1-6 TRBV30 few TRBD1 20 TGTGCCTGGAGTGTACTCAAGGGAGAAATGACTTGGACAGGGCGATCACCCCTCCACTTT CAWSVLKGEMTWTGRSPLHF
TRBJ1-1 TRBV7-9 few TRBD1 15 TGTGCCAGCAGATCGAAGCAGGGGGGGGGCACTGAAGCTTTCTTT CASRSKQGGGTEAFF